Given below is one T cell receptor beta chain in context. The sample is drawn from a study of blood T cell repertoires in COVID-19. Study in general: From the United States, Italy and Spain came samples of acute and convalescent COVID-19. In each case, the material was cDNA or gDNA derived from T cells, B-cell-depleted T cells, or PBMCs.

Original handling: Scientists estimated how many nucleated cells there were by amplifying reference gene primers. TCRdb's table, derived via immunoSEQ multiplex PCR, lists solely in-frame clones and lacks some. V and J calls and clone size are copied from that table; D and trimming were computed from the DNA. The sample lists over 200,000 clones, roughly 80% seen once, with roughly 5% in the top ten. The source material was peripheral blood. The clonotype comes from a human donor in a cohort sampled during active COVID-19.

The CDR3 DNA reads TGTGCCAGCAGTGTAGAAGGGAGTCCCGCAGATACGCAGTATTTT. It specifies CASSVEGSPADTQYF. This sequence joins TRBV6-4 and TRBJ2-3; D perhaps matches TRBD2 (5 bases). With 4 bases removed from V and 4 bases from J, the gap between germline ends came to 15 bases. The length of the CDR3 is 15 residues. Germline-derived CDR1 and CDR2 are MRHNA and SNTAGT.